This T cell receptor beta chain comes out of a study of beta chain features in type 1 diabetes. A CD45RO/CCR7/CD25/CD127/CD95/CD27 panel sorted naive, central memory, regulatory and stem cell-like memory CD4+ cells. Expressed TCRB transcripts got sequenced, as all isolated RNA was reverse transcribed. Sequencing used immunoSEQ multiplex PCR; TCRdb keeps in-frame clones, though not all of them. In the table there are 35,000 to 45,000 clones, 60% to 75% of which are singletons. Study-level points and caveats: When Type 1 diabetes patients were examined, their TCRB CDR3s proved moderately but significantly shorter in all four CD4+ subsets. A cDNA-based sequencing approach could over-represent cells with high TCR expression.

The CDR3 is made up of 12 amino acids. Germline CDR1 MDHEN, CDR2 SYDVKM. Between the trimmed V and J ends, which lost 10 bases and 8 bases, there was a span of 17 bases. This clone was recorded a few times. No antigen is known for it. This clonotype was sampled from a man aged 25-45 years with type 1 diabetes. Some clones in this sample may be carry-over from other donors' samples. Material: Tregs from blood. The chain carries TRBV28 and TRBJ1-2; D is uncertain. The CDR3 nucleotides read TGTGCCACATGCAAAGGAAGAGCGGGCTACACCTTC. Residues: CATCKGRAGYTF.